This T cell receptor (beta chain) was sequenced for a study of T cell responses to AZD1222 COVID-19 vaccine. Produced via immunoSEQ multiplex PCR; TCRdb's table is partial and in-frame only. The sample has approximately 28,000 clones, more than 75% seen once. The source is an adult who received the AZD1222 COVID-19 vaccine. The specimen comprised peripheral blood, sampled 28 days after the second AZD1222 dose.

The CDR3 is CAISPRTGRKSGANVLTF. The CDR3 DNA sequence: TGTGCCATCAGCCCTAGGACAGGGAGAAAGTCTGGGGCCAACGTCCTGACTTTC. The chain is built from TRBV10-3 and TRBJ2-6; 8 nucleotides match TRBD1. The junction had 11 bases not matched to a gene; V was cut back by 6 bases and J by 1 base. Germline CDR1 is ENHRY and CDR2 is SYGVKD. The CDR3 is made up of 18 amino acids.